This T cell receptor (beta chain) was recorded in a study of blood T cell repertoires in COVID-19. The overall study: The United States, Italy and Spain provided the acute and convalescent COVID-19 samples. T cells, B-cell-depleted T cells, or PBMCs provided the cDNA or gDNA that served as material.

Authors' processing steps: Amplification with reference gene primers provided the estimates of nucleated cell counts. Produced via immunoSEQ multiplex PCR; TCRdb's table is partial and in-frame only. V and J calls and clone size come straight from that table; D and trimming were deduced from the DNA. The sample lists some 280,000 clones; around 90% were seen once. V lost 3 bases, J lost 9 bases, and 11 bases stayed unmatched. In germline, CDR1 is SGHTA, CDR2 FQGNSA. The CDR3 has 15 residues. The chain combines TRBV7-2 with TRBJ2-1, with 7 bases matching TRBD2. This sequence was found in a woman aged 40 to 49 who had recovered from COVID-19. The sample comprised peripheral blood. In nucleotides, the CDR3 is TGTGCCAGCAGCTTTGGCGGACCTAAGCGGGGTGAGCAGTTCTTC. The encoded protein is CASSFGGPKRGEQFF.